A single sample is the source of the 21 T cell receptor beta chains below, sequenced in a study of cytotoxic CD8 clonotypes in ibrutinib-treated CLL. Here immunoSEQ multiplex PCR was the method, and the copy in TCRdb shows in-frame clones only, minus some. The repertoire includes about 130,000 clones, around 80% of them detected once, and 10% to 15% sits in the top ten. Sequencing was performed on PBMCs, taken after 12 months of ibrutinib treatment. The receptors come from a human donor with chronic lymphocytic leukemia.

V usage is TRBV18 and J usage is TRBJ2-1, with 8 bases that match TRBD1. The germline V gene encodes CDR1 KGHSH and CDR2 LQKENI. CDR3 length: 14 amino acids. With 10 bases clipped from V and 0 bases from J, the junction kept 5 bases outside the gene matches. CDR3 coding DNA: TGTGCCACCCACACAGGGGGCTCCTACAATGAGCAGTTCTTC. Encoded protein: CATHTGGSYNEQFF.

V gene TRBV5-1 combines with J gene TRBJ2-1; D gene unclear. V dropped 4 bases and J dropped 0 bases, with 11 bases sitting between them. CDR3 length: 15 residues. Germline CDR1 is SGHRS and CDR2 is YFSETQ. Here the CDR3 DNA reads TGCGCCAGCAGCCCTCAGGATACCTCCTACAATGAGCAGTTCTTC. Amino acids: CASSPQDTSYNEQFF.

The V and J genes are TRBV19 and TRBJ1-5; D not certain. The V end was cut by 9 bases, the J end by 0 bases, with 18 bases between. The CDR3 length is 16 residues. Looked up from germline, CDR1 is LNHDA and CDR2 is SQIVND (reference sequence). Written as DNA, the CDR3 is TGTGCCAGCCTAATATCGCACGACGATAGCAATCAGCCCCAGCATTTT. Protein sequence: CASLISHDDSNQPQHF.

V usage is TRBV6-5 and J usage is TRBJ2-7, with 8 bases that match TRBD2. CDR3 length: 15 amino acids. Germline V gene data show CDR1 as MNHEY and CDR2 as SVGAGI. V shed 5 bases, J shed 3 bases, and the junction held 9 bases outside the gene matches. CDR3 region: CASSRTSRRFYEQYF. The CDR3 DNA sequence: TGTGCCAGCAGTCGGACTAGCCGGAGGTTCTACGAGCAGTACTTC.

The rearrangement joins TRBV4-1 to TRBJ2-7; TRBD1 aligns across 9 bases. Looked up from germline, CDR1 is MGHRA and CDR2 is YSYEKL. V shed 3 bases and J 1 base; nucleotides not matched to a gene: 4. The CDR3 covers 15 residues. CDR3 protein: CASSQGQGISYEQYF. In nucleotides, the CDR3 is TGCGCCAGCAGCCAGGGACAGGGAATTTCCTACGAGCAGTACTTC.

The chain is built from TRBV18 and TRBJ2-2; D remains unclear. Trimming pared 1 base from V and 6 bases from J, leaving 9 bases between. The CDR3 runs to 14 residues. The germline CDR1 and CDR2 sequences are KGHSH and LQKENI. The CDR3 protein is CASSPRQSSGELFF. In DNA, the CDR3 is TGTGCCAGCTCACCACGGCAGTCGTCCGGGGAGCTGTTTTTT.

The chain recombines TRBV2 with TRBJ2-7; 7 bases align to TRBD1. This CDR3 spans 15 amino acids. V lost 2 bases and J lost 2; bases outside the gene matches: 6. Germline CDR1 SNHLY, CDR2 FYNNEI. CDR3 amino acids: CASSEFGRGTYEQYF. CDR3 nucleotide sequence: TGTGCCAGCAGTGAATTTGGCAGGGGGACCTACGAGCAGTACTTC.

This chain's CDR3 is CASTDKQGWAEAFF. CDR3 DNA sequence: TGTGCCAGCACCGATAAACAGGGATGGGCTGAAGCTTTCTTT. The genes are TRBV5-6 and TRBJ1-1; a weak D match, TRBD1 (6 bases). There are 14 residues in the CDR3. The ends were cut back, 6 bases at V and 6 bases at J, with 18 bases in the middle. Germline V CDR1 and CDR2: SGHDT, YYEEEE.

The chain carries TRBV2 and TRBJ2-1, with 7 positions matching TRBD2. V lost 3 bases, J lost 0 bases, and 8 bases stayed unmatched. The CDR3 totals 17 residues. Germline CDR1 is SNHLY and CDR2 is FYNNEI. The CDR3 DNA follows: TGTGCCAGCAGTGAGGGTCTAGCGGTAAGCTCCTACAATGAGCAGTTCTTC. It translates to CASSEGLAVSSYNEQFF.

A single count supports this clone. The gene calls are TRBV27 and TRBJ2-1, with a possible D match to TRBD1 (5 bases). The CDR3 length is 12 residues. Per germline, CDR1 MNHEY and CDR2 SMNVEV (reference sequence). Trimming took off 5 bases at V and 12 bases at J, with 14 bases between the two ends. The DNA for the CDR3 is TGTGCCAGCAGTCGTGCAGGGTTGTCGCAGTTCTTC. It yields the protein CASSRAGLSQFF.

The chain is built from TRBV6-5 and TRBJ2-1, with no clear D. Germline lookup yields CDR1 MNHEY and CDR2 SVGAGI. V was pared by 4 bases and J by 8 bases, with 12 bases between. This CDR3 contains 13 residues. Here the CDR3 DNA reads TGTGCCAGCAGTTCCTCGACGGTCCATGAGCAGTTCTTC. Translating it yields CASSSSTVHEQFF.

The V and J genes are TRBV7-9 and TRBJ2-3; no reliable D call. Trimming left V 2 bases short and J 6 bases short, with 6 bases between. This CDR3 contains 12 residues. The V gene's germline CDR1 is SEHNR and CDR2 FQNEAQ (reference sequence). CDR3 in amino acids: CASSLQEDTQYF. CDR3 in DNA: TGTGCCAGCAGCTTACAGGAGGATACGCAGTATTTT. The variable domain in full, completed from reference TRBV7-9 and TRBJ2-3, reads DTGVSQNPRHKITKRGQNVTFRCDPISEHNRLYWYRQTLGQGPEFLTYFQNEAQLEKSRLLSDRFSAERPKGSFSTLEIQRTEQGDSAMYLCASSLQEDTQYFGPGTRLTVL.

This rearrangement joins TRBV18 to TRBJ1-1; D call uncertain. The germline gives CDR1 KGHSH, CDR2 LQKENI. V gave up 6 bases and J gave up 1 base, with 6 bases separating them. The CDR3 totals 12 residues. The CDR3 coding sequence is TGTGCCAGCTCGACCGGGAACACTGAAGCTTTCTTT. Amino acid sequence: CASSTGNTEAFF.

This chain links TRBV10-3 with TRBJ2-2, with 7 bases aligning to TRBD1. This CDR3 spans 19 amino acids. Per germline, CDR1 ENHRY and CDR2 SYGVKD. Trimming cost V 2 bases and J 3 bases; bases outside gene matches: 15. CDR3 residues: CAISEQVPLQGPYTGELFF. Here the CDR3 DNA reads TGTGCCATCAGTGAGCAAGTCCCCCTACAGGGGCCATACACCGGGGAGCTGTTTTTT.

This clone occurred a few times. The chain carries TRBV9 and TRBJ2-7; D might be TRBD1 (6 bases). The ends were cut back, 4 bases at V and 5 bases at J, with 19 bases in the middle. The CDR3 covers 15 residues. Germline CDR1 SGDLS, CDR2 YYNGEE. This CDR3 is CASSPLVQGYNEQYF. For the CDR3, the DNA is TGTGCCAGCAGCCCCCTTGTACAGGGTTACAACGAGCAGTACTTC.

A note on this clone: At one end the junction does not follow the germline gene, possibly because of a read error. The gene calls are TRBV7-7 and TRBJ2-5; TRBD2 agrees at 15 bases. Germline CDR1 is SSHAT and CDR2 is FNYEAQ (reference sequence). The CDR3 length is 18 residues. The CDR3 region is CASSRGLAGGPITETQYF. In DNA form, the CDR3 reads TGTGCTAGCAGCCGAGGACTAGCGGGAGGGCCCATCACAGAGACCCAGTACTTC. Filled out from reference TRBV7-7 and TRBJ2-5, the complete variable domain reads GAGVSQSPRYKVTKRGQDVTLRCDPISSHATLYWYQQALGQGPEFLTYFNYEAQPDKSGLPSDRFSAERPEGSISTLTIQRTEQRDSAMYRCASSRGLAGGPITETQYFGPGTRLLVL.

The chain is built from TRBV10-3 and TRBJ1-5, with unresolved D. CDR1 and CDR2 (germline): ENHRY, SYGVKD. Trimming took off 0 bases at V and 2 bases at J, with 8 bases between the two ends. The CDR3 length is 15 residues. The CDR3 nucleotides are TGTGCCATCAGTGAGTCGATGGGCGGCAATCAGCCCCAGCATTTT. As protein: CAISESMGGNQPQHF.

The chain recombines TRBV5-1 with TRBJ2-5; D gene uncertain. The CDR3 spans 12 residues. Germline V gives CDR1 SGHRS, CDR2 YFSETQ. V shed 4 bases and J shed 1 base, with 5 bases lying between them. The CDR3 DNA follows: TGCGCCAGCAGCAACCTCCAAGAGACCCAGTACTTC. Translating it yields CASSNLQETQYF.

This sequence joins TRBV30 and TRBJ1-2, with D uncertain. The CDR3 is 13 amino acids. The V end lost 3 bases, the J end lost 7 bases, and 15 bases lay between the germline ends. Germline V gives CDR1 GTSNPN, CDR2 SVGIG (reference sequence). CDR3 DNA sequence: TGTGCCTGGAGACTCTGGGGTTTCGGTGGCTACACCTTC. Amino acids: CAWRLWGFGGYTF.

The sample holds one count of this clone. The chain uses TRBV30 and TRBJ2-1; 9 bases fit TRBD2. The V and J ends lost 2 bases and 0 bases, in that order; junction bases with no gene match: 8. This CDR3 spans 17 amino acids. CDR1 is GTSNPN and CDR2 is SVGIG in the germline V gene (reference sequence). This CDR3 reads CAWSQLAGRSSYNEQFF. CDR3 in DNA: TGTGCCTGGAGTCAGCTAGCGGGACGGAGCTCCTACAATGAGCAGTTCTTC. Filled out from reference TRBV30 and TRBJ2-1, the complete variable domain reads SQTIHQWPATLVQPVGSPLSLECTVEGTSNPNLYWYRQAAGRGLQLLFYSVGIGQISSEVPQNLSASRPQDRQFILSSKKLLLSDSGFYLCAWSQLAGRSSYNEQFFGPGTRLTVL.

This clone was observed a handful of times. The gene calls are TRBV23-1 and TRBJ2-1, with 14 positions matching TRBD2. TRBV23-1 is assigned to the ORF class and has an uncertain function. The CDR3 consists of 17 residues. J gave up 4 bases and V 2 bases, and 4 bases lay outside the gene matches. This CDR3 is CASSQRLAGGLYNEQFF. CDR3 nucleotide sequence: TGCGCCAGCAGTCAACGACTAGCGGGAGGGCTGTACAATGAGCAGTTCTTC.